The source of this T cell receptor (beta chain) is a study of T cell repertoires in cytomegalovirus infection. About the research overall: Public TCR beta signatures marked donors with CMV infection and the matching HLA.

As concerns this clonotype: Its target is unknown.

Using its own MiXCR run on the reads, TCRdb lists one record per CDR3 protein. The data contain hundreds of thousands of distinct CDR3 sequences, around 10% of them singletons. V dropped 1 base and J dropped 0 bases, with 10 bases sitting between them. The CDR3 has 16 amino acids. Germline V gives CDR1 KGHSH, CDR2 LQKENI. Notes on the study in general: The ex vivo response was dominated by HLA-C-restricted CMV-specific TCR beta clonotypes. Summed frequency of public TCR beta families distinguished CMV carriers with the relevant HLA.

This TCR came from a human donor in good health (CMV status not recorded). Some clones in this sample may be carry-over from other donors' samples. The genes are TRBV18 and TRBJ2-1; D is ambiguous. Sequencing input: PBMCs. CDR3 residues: CASSPRPRSSYNEQFF. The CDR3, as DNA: TGTGCCAGCTCACCACGGCCCCGGAGCTCCTACAATGAGCAGTTCTTC.